This record concerns one TCR beta chain sequence. Its specificity is not known. V gave up 5 bases and J gave up 7 bases; unmatched junction bases: 8. This CDR3 region has 15 residues. CDR1 and CDR2 (germline): LNHDA, SQIVND (reference sequence). This entry belongs to a study of T cell responses to AZD1222 COVID-19 vaccine. Overall study: It was second doses at about 4 or about 12 weeks that were pooled. Study results and limitations: A mostly white British donor set with more females was recruited, and clonal diversity was possibly underestimated.

Profiled with immunoSEQ multiplex PCR; TCRdb holds only in-frame clones, not every one. The repertoire consists of about 130,000 clones, with about 87% occurring once and the leading ten covering roughly 4%. Sequences were derived from peripheral blood, sampled on day 0 of AZD1222 vaccination. This clonotype was obtained from an adult in good health. The V and J genes are TRBV19 and TRBJ1-2; 12 bases are shared with TRBD1. The CDR3 sequence is CASSGPGQGAGGYTF. DNA for the CDR3: TGTGCCAGTAGTGGACCGGGACAGGGGGCCGGTGGCTACACCTTC.